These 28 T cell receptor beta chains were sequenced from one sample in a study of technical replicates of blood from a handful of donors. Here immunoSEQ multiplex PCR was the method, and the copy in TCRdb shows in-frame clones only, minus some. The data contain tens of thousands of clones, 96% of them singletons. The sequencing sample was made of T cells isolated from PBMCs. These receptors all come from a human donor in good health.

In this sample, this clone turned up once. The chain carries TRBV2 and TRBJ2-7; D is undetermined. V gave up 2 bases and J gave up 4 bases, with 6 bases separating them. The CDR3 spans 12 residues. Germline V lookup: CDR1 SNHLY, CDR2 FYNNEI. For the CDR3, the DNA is TGTGCCAGCAGTGAACGGGTTTACGAGCAGTACTTC. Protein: CASSERVYEQYF.

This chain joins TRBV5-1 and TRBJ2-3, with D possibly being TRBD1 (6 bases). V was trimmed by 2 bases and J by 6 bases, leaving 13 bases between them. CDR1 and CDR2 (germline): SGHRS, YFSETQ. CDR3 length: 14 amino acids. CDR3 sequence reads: CASSLQGRGDTQYF. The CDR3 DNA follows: TGCGCCAGCAGCTTACAGGGAAGGGGGGATACGCAGTATTTT. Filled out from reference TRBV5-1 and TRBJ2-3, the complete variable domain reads KAGVTQTPRYLIKTRGQQVTLSCSPISGHRSVSWYQQTPGQGLQFLFEYFSETQRNKGNFPGRFSGRQFSNSRSEMNVSTLELGDSALYLCASSLQGRGDTQYFGPGTRLTVL.

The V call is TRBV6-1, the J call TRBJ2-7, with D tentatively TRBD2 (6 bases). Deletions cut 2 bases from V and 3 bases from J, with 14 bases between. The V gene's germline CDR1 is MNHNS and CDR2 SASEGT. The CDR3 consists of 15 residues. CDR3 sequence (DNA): TGTGCCAGCAGTGAATTTGGACGGCGGGGCTACGAGCAGTACTTC. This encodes CASSEFGRRGYEQYF.

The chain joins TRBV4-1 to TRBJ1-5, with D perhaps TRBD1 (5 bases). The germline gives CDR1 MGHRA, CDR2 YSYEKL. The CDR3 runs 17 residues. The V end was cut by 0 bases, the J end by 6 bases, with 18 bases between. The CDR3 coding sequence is TGCGCCAGCAGCCAAGACTTTACGGAGGGGTTGGTTCAGCCCCAGCATTTT. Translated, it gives CASSQDFTEGLVQPQHF.

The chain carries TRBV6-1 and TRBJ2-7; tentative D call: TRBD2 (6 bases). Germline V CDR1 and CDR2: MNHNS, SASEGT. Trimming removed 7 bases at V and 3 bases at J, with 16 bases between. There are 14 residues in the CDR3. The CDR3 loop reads CASNPGLTYYEQYF. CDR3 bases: TGTGCCAGCAACCCGGGACTGACCTACTACGAGCAGTACTTC.

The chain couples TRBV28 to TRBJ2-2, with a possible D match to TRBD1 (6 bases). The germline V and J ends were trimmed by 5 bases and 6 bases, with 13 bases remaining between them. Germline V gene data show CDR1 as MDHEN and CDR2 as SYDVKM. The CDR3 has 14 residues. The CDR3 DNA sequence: TGTGCCAGCAGTCTCCCCTCAGGGGCCGGGGAGCTGTTTTTT. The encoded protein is CASSLPSGAGELFF.

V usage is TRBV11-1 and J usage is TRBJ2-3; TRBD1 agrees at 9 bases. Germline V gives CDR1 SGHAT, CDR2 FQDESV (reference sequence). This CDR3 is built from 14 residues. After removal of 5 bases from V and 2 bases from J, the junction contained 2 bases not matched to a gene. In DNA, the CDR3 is TGTGCCAGCAGCCGGGACAGGGTCACAGATACGCAGTATTTT. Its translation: CASSRDRVTDTQYF.

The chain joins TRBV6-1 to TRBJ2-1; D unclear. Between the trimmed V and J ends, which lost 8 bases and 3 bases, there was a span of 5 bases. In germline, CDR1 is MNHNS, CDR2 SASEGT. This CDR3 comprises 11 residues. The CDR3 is CASEDYNEQFF. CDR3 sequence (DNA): TGTGCCAGCGAGGACTACAATGAGCAGTTCTTC.

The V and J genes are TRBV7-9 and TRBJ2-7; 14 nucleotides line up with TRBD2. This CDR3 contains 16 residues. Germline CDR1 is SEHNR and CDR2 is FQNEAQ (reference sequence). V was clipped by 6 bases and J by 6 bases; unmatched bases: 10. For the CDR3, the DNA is TGTGCCAGCAGAGATCCGGGACTAGCGGGAGCAGGCGAGCAGTACTTC. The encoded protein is CASRDPGLAGAGEQYF.

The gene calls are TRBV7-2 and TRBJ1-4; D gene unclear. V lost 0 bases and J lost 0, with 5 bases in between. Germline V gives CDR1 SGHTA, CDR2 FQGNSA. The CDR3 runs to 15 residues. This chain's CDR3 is CASSLASTTNEKLFF. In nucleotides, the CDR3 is TGTGCCAGCAGCTTAGCAAGCACAACTAATGAAAAACTGTTTTTT.

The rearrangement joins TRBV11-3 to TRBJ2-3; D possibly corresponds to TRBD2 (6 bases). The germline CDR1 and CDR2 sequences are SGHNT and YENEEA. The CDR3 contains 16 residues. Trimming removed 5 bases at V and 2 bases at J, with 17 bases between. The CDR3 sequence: CASSPTWAGTTDTQYF. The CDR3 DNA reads TGTGCCAGCAGCCCTACCTGGGCGGGAACCACAGATACGCAGTATTTT.

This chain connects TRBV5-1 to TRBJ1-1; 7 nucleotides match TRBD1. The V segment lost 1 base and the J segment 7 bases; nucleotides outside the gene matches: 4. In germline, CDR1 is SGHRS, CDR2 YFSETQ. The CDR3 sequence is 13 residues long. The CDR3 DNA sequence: TGCGCCAGCAGCTTGAGGGACAGCTATGAAGCTTTCTTT. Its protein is CASSLRDSYEAFF.

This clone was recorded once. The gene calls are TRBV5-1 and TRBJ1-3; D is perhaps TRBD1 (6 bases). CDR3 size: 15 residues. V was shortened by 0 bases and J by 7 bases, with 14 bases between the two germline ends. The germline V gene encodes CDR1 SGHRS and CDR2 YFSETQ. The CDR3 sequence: CASSLAAGGYNTIYF. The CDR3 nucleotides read TGCGCCAGCAGCTTGGCCGCGGGGGGCTACAACACCATATATTTT. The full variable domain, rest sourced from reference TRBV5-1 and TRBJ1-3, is KAGVTQTPRYLIKTRGQQVTLSCSPISGHRSVSWYQQTPGQGLQFLFEYFSETQRNKGNFPGRFSGRQFSNSRSEMNVSTLELGDSALYLCASSLAAGGYNTIYFGEGSWLTVV.

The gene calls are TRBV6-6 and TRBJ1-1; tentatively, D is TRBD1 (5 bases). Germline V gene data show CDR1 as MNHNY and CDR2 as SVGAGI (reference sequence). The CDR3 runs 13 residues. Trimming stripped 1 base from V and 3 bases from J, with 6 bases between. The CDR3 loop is CASSYLGHTEAFF. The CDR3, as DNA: TGTGCCAGCAGTTACTTGGGGCACACTGAAGCTTTCTTT.

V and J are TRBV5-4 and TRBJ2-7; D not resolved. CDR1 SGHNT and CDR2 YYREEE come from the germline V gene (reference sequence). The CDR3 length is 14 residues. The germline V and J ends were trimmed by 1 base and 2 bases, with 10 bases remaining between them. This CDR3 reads CASSLTPSTYEQYF. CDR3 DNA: TGTGCCAGCAGCTTGACCCCCAGTACCTACGAGCAGTACTTC.

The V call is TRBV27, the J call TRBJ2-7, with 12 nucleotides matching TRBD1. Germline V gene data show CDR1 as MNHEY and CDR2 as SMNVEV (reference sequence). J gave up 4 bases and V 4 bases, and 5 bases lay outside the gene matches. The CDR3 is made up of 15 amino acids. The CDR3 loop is CASSWGTGGIYEQYF. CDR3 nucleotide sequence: TGTGCCAGCAGTTGGGGGACAGGGGGCATATACGAGCAGTACTTC.

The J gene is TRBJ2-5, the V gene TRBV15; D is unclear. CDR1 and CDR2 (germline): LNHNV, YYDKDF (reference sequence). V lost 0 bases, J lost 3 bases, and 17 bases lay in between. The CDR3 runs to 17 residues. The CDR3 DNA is TGTGCCACCAGCAGAGATCTTCGGAAACGGGTGGAAGAGACCCAGTACTTC. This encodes CATSRDLRKRVEETQYF.

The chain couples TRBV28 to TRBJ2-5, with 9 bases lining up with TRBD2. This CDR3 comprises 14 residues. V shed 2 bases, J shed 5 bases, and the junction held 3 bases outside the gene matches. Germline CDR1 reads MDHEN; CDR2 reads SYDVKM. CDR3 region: CASSLSGRTETQYF. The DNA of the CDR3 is TGTGCCAGCAGTTTAAGCGGGAGGACTGAGACCCAGTACTTC.

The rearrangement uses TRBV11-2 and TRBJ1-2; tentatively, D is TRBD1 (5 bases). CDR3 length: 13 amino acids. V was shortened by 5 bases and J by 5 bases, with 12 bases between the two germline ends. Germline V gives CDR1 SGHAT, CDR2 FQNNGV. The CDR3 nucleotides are TGTGCCAGCAGCAACTCACAGGTTTATGGCTACACCTTC. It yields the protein CASSNSQVYGYTF.

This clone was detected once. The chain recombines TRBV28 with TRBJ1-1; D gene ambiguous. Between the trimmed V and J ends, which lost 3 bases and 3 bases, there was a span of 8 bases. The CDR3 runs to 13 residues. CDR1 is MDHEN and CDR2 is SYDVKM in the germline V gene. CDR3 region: CASSLGRDTEAFF. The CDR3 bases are TGTGCCAGCAGTTTGGGGAGGGACACTGAAGCTTTCTTT.

This CDR3 reads CASSVVPLAGTSGRTEQFF. CDR3 sequence (DNA): TGTGCCAGCAGCGTAGTCCCCCTCGCCGGGACTAGCGGGAGGACTGAGCAGTTCTTC. This chain links TRBV9 with TRBJ2-1; 15 positions match TRBD2. V shed 0 bases and J 9 bases; nucleotides not matched to a gene: 13. This CDR3 spans 19 amino acids. Germline loops: CDR1 SGDLS, CDR2 YYNGEE.

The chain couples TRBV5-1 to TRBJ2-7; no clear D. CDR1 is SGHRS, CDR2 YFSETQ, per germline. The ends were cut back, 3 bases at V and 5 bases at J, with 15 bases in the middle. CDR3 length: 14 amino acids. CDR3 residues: CASSSGADVNEQYF. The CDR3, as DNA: TGCGCCAGCAGCTCCGGAGCAGACGTCAACGAGCAGTACTTC.

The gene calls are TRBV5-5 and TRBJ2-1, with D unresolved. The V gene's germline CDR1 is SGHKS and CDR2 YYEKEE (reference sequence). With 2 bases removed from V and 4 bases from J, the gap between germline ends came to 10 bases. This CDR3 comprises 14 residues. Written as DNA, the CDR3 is TGTGCCAGCAGCTTAGTAGTCGGTTACAATGAGCAGTTCTTC. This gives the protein CASSLVVGYNEQFF.

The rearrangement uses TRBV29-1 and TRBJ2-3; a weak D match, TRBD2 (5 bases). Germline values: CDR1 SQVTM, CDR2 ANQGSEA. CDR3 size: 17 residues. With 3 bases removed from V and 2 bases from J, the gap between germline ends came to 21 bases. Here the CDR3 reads CSVDNPERGILTDTQYF. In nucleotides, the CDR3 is TGCAGCGTTGATAATCCTGAACGGGGAATTCTCACAGATACGCAGTATTTT.

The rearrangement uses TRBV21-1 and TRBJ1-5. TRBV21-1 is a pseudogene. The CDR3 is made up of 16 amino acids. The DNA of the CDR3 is TGTGCCAGCAGCAAGAGGGAAACTCTTAGCAATCAGCCCCAGCATTTT. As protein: CASSKRETLSNQPQHF.

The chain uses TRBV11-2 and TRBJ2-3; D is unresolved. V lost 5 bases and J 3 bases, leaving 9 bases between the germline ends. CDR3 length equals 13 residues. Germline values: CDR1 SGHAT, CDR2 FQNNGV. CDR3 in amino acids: CASSLEITDTQYF. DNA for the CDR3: TGTGCCAGCAGCCTGGAGATAACAGATACGCAGTATTTT.

DNA of the CDR3: TGTGCCAGCAGTTACTCTAGCGGGAGCGGCTACGAGCAGTACTTC. Translating gives CASSYSSGSGYEQYF. V and J are TRBV6-5 and TRBJ2-7, with 9 nucleotides matching TRBD2. In germline, CDR1 is MNHEY, CDR2 SVGAGI. V dropped 0 bases and J dropped 3; count of bases not matched to a gene: 3. The CDR3 contains 15 residues.

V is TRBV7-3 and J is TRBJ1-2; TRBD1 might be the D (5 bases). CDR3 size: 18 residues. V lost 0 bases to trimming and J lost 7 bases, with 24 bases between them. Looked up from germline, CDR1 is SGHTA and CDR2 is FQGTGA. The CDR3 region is CASSLTRTGGSRTGGYTF. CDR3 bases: TGTGCCAGCAGCTTAACGAGAACCGGGGGTTCCCGGACGGGTGGCTACACCTTC.